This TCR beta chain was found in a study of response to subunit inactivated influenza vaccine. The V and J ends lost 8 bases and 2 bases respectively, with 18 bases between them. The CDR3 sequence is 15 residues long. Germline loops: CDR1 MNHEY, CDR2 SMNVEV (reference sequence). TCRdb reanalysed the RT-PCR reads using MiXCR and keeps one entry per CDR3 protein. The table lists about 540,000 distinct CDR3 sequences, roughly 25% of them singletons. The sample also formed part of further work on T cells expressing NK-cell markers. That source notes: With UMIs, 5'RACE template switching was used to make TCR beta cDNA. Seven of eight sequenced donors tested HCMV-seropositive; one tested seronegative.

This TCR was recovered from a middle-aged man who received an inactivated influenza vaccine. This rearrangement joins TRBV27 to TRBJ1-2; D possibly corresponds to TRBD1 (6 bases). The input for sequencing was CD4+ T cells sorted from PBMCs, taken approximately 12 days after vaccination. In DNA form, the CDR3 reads TGTGCCAGCGGAGCTCAGGGGTACGGGAACTATGGCTACACCTTC. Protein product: CASGAQGYGNYGYTF.